This is a list of T cell receptor beta chains from one sample in a study of kidney transplant recipient with SARS-CoV-2 infection. TCRdb analysed the reads with MiXCR anew, one entry per CDR3 protein. The table lists under 250,000 distinct CDR3 sequences, around 30% of them singletons, with about 7% in the top ten. The sequences come from a blood sample, collected at baseline and on day 111 from a kidney transplant recipient. These receptors originate from a male patient between 25 and 39 years old who had COVID-19 and was a kidney transplant recipient. Some T cells may originate from the graft donor. Each CDR3 is given with its conserved first and last residue. The D gene is left open where the match is weak. Size is stated for part of the rows, as once, few or many counts, or as a class when the clone is expanded.

j_gene: TRBJ1-2
v_gene: TRBV6-8
abundance: NA
d_gene: NA
CDR3nt: TGTGCCAGCAGTGTGGACGAACGCTCTAGAAAGACCTATGGCTACACCTTC
CDR3aa: CASSVDERSRKTYGYTF

j_gene: TRBJ2-7
v_gene: TRBV5-4
abundance: NA
d_gene: NA
CDR3nt: TGTGCCAGCAGCTTCGTGACAGTCTCCTACGAGCAGTACTTC
CDR3aa: CASSFVTVSYEQYF

j_gene: TRBJ1-2
v_gene: TRBV6-8
abundance: many
d_gene: NA
CDR3nt: TGTGCCAGCAGTGTGAAGGTACGCTCTAGAAAGACCTATGGCTACACCTTC
CDR3aa: CASSVKVRSRKTYGYTF

j_gene: TRBJ1-1
v_gene: TRBV6-5
abundance: many
d_gene: NA
CDR3nt: TGTGCCAGCAGTTCCCGGGATCTAAGGACTGAAGCTTTCTTT
CDR3aa: CASSSRDLRTEAFF

j_gene: TRBJ1-2
v_gene: TRBV30
abundance: many
d_gene: NA
CDR3nt: TGTGCCTGGAGTTCCGGGGGAGGATGGGGCTACACCTTC
CDR3aa: CAWSSGGGWGYTF

j_gene: TRBJ1-4
v_gene: TRBV11-2
abundance: many
d_gene: NA
CDR3nt: TGTGCCAGCAGCGTATACAGCGCAACTAATGAAAAACTGTTTTTT
CDR3aa: CASSVYSATNEKLFF

j_gene: TRBJ1-2
v_gene: TRBV7-9
abundance: many
d_gene: NA
CDR3nt: TGTGCCAGCAGCTTAGTGTTGGATGGCTACACCTTC
CDR3aa: CASSLVLDGYTF

j_gene: TRBJ1-6
v_gene: TRBV2
abundance: many
d_gene: TRBD1
CDR3nt: TGTGCCAGCAGTGCGTCAGGGGGCGTTGGTAATTCACCCCTCCACTTT
CDR3aa: CASSASGGVGNSPLHF

j_gene: TRBJ1-2
v_gene: TRBV5-8
abundance: many
d_gene: NA
CDR3nt: TGTGCCAGCACAAAAAGTCATCCACGAAAGACCTATGGCTACACCTTC
CDR3aa: CASTKSHPRKTYGYTF

j_gene: TRBJ1-3
v_gene: TRBV29-1
abundance: many
d_gene: NA
CDR3nt: TGCAGCGTTGAAAAGGGGCAGCCGAGAAACACCATATATTTT
CDR3aa: CSVEKGQPRNTIYF

j_gene: TRBJ2-5
v_gene: TRBV9
abundance: few
d_gene: TRBD1
CDR3nt: TGTGCCAGCAGCGTATGGGGGACAGCGGAGACCCAGTACTTC
CDR3aa: CASSVWGTAETQYF

j_gene: TRBJ1-1
v_gene: TRBV10-2
abundance: many
d_gene: NA
CDR3nt: TGCGCCAGCACAGGACAGAACACTGAAGCTTTCTTT
CDR3aa: CASTGQNTEAFF

j_gene: TRBJ2-2
v_gene: TRBV11-2
abundance: many
d_gene: NA
CDR3nt: TGTGCCAGCAGCCTCGCCGGGGAGCTGTTTTTT
CDR3aa: CASSLAGELFF